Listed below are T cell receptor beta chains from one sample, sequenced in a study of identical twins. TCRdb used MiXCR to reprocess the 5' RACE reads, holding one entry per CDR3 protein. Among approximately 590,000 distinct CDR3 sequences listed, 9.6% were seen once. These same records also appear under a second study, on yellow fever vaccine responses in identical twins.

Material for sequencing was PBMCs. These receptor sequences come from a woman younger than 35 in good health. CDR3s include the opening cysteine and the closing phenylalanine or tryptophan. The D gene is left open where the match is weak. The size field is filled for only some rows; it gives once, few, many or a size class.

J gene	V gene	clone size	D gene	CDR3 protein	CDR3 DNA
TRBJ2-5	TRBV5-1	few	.	CASSLATGKVKTQYF	TGCGCCAGCAGCTTGGCTACAGGCAAGGTGAAGACCCAGTACTTC
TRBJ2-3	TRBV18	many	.	CASSESGGGTDTQYF	TGTGCCAGCTCAGAATCCGGGGGCGGCACAGATACGCAGTATTTT
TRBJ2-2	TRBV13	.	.	CASSLGPGGSGELFF	TGTGCCAGCAGCTTAGGACCCGGGGGTTCCGGGGAGCTGTTTTTT
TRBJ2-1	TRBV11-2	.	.	CASSLRLSSYNEQFF	TGTGCCAGCAGCTTAAGACTCTCCTCCTACAATGAGCAGTTCTTC
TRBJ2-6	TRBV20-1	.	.	CSARDRTSGANVLTF	TGCAGTGCTAGAGATCGCACCTCTGGGGCCAACGTCCTGACTTTC
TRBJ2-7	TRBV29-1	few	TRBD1	CSVAPGTGGSEQYF	TGCAGCGTTGCCCCCGGGACAGGGGGAAGCGAGCAGTACTTC
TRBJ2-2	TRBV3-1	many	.	CASSQALPVGGELFF	TGTGCCAGCAGCCAAGCGCTCCCAGTCGGCGGGGAGCTGTTTTTT
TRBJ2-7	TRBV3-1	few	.	CASSQGIGYEQYF	TGTGCCAGCAGCCAGGGGATAGGTTACGAGCAGTACTTC
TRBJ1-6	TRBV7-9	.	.	CASSLSQLLPLHF	TGTGCCAGCAGCTTAAGCCAGCTTCTACCCCTCCACTTT
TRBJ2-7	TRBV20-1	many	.	CSYYGGMGEQYF	TGCAGTTATTATGGGGGAATGGGCGAGCAGTACTTC
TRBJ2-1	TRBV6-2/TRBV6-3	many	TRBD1	CASTLSSRQGSNEQFF	TGTGCCAGCACCCTATCTTCCCGACAGGGGAGCAATGAGCAGTTCTTC
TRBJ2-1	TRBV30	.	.	CAWSRAKTGYYNEQFF	TGTGCCTGGAGTAGGGCGAAGACGGGGTACTACAATGAGCAGTTCTTC
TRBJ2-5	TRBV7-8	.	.	CASSLVSGLRETQYF	TGTGCCAGCAGCTTAGTCTCCGGCCTAAGGGAGACCCAGTACTTC
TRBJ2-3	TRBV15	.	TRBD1	CATSIKQGAHKTSTDTQYF	TGTGCCACCAGCATCAAACAGGGGGCCCACAAAACTAGCACAGATACGCAGTATTTT
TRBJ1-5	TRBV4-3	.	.	CASSQDTTNQPQHF	TGCGCCAGCAGCCAAGATACAACGAATCAGCCCCAGCATTTT
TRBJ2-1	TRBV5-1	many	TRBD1	CASSLSGTGFNEQFF	TGCGCCAGCAGCTTATCTGGGACAGGCTTCAATGAGCAGTTCTTC
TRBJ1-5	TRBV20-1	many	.	CSASQTNQPQHF	TGCAGTGCTAGCCAGACCAATCAGCCCCAGCATTTT
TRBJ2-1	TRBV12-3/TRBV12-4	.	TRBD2	CASSGGTSGRAYEQFF	TGTGCCAGCAGTGGAGGGACTAGCGGGAGGGCCTATGAGCAGTTCTTC
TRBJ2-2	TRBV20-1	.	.	CSARDHRATAGELFF	TGCAGTGCTAGAGATCACAGGGCGACCGCCGGGGAGCTGTTTTTT
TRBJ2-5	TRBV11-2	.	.	CASSRIPGGPGRETQYF	TGTGCCAGCAGCAGGATCCCGGGTGGGCCCGGGCGGGAGACCCAGTACTTC
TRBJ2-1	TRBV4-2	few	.	CASSQSLGLSSYNEQFF	TGTGCCAGCAGCCAGTCCCTGGGACTGAGCTCCTACAATGAGCAGTTCTTC
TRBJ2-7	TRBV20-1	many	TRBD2	CSAREGDYLAPYEQYF	TGCAGTGCTAGAGAGGGGGACTACCTTGCCCCCTACGAGCAGTACTTC
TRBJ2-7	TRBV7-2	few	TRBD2	CASSKRGGGGYEQYF	TGTGCCAGCAGTAAACGGGGTGGCGGGGGCTACGAGCAGTACTTC
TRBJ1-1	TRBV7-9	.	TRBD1	CASRGTGESWNTEAFF	TGTGCCAGCAGAGGGACAGGGGAGAGTTGGAACACTGAAGCTTTCTTT
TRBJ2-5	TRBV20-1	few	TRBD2	CSAPSGQETQYF	TGCAGTGCTCCTAGCGGGCAAGAGACCCAGTACTTC
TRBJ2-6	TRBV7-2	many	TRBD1	CASSFGQGLNVLTF	TGTGCCAGCAGCTTCGGACAGGGACTCAACGTCCTGACTTTC
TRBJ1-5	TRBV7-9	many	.	CASSFGQGAGQPQHF	TGTGCCAGCAGCTTCGGCCAGGGAGCGGGTCAGCCCCAGCATTTT
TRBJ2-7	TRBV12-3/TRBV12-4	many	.	CASSFKGYEQYF	TGTGCCAGCAGTTTTAAGGGCTACGAGCAGTACTTC
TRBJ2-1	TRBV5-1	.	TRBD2	CASSLTPKTGTSGRKGFTNEQFF	TGCGCCAGCAGCTTGACACCTAAGACCGGGACTAGCGGGAGGAAGGGGTTCACCAATGAGCAGTTCTTC
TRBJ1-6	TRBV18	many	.	CASSPYSGDNSPLHF	TGTGCCAGCTCACCGTATTCGGGGGACAATTCACCCCTCCACTTT
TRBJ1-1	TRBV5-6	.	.	CAISPGLGKAFF	TGTGCCATCAGCCCCGGGCTGGGGAAAGCTTTCTTT
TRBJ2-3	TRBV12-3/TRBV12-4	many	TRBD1	CASNEGGFAQYF	TGTGCCAGCAACGAAGGGGGCTTCGCGCAGTATTTT
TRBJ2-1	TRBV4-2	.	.	CASSPTTRGDEQFF	TGTGCCAGCAGCCCCACCACCCGAGGGGATGAGCAGTTCTTC
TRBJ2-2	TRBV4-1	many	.	CASSQEGGQTGELFF	TGCGCCAGCAGCCAAGAAGGCGGACAAACCGGGGAGCTGTTTTTT
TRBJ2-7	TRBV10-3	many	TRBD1	CAISPGTAYEQYF	TGTGCCATCAGCCCCGGGACAGCCTACGAGCAGTACTTC
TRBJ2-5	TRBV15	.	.	CATSRGYQETQYF	TGTGCCACCAGCAGAGGGTACCAAGAGACCCAGTACTTC
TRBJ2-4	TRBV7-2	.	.	CASSLGLAGVAKNIQYF	TGTGCCAGCAGCTTAGGGCTGGCTGGCGTAGCCAAAAACATTCAGTACTTC
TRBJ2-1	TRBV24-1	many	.	CATSDQLGADEQFF	TGTGCCACCAGTGACCAACTAGGAGCCGATGAGCAGTTCTTC
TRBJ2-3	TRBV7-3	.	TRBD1	CASSYDRGLDTQYF	TGTGCCAGCAGTTATGACAGGGGGCTGGATACGCAGTATTTT
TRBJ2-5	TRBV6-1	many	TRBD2	CASQNRGGPSGETQYF	TGTGCCAGCCAAAATCGGGGGGGGCCTTCCGGCGAGACCCAGTACTTC
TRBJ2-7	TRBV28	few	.	CASSLPQDQQYF	TGTGCCAGCAGTTTACCTCAGGATCAGCAGTACTTC
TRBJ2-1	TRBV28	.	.	CASRLSMRYNEQFF	TGTGCCAGCAGGCTTAGTATGAGATACAATGAGCAGTTCTTC
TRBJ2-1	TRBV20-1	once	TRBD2	CCARTSGRPRVSYNEQFF	TGCTGTGCCAGGACTAGCGGGAGACCCAGGGTCTCCTACAATGAGCAGTTCTTC
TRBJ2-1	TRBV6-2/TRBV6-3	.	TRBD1	CASSYSLTGGPNEQFF	TGTGCCAGCAGTTACTCATTGACAGGGGGTCCTAATGAGCAGTTCTTC
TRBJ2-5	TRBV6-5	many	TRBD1	CASSYTGGGTQYF	TGTGCCAGCAGTTACACAGGGGGTGGGACCCAGTACTTC
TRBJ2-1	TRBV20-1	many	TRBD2	CSAKRENYNEQFF	TGCAGTGCGAAGCGGGAGAACTACAATGAGCAGTTCTTC
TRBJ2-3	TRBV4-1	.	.	CASSRLGEWADTQYF	TGCGCCAGCAGCCGCTTGGGGGAATGGGCAGATACGCAGTATTTT
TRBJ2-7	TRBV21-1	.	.	CASREKVNSSYEQYF	TGTGCCAGCAGAGAAAAAGTGAACAGCTCCTACGAGCAGTACTTC
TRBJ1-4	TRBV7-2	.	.	CASSAGGGNEKLFF	TGTGCCAGCAGCGCCGGGGGGGGAAATGAAAAACTGTTTTTT